The present entry profiles one TCR beta chain with its context. No antigen is known for it. This specimen comes from a study of cytomegalovirus exposure and HLA in healthy donors. In the study overall: Earlier results showed roughly 120 million unique TCR beta sequences derived from about 179 million T cells. Study-wide points: In a later analysis, CMV-associated beta chains were mostly HLA-associated, it appeared. Rarity marked most TCR sequences, yet some public TCRs occurred in many donors. Earlier analysis found most TCR beta V segments productive about 90% or about 30% of the time.

CDR3 length: 15 residues. Trimming took off 1 base at V and 0 bases at J, with 9 bases between the two ends. Germline CDR1 and CDR2: SEHNR and FQNEAQ (reference sequence). PCR amplification relied on 60 Vbeta primers (plus 13 Jbeta primers). Sequencing used immunoSEQ multiplex PCR; TCRdb keeps in-frame clones, though not all of them. Among 200,000 to 250,000 clones listed, about 75% were seen once. The sequenced material came from PBMCs. This TCR derives from a woman under 40 in good health and CMV-seronegative. The chain carries TRBV7-9 and TRBJ1-1; possible D gene TRBD1, 5 bases. DNA for the CDR3: TGTGCCAGCAGCTTAGAATGGGGGGTGAACACTGAAGCTTTCTTT. It specifies CASSLEWGVNTEAFF.